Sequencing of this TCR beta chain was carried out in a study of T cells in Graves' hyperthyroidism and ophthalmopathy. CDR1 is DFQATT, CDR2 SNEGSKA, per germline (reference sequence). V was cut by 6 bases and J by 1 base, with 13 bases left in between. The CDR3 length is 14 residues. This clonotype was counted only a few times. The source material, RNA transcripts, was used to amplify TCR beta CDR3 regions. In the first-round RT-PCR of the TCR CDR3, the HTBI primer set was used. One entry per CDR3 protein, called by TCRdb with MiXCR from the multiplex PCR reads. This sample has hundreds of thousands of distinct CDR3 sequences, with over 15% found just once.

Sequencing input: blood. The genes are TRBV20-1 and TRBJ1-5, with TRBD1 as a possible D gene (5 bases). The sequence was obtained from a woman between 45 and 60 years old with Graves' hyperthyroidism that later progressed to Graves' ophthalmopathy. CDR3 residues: CSARRGGSNQPQHF. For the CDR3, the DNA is TGCAGTGCGAGAAGGGGTGGAAGCAATCAGCCCCAGCATTTT.